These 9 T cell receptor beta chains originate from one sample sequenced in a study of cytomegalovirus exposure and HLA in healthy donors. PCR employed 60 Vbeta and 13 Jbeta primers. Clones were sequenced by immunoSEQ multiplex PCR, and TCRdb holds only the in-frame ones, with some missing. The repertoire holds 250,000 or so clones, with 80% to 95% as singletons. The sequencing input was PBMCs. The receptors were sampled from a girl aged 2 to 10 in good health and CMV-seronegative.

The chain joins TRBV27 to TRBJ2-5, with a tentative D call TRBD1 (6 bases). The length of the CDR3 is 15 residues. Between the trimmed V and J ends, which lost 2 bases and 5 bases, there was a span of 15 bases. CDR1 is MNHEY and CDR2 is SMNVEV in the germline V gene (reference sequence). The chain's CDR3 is CASSLTEGGHETQYF. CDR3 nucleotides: TGTGCCAGCAGTTTAACCGAAGGGGGTCACGAGACCCAGTACTTC.

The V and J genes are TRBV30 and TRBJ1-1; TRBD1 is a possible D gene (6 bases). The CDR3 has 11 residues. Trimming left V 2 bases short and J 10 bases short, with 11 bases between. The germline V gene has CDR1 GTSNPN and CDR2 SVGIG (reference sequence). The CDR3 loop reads CAWSTGPGAFF. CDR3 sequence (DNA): TGTGCCTGGAGTACAGGGCCGGGAGCTTTCTTT.

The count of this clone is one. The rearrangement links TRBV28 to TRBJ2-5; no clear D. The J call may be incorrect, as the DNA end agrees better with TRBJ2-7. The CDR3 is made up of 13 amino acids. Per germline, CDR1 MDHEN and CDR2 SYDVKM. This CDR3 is CASVLHGFYEQYF. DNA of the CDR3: TGTGCCAGCGTGCTACACGGGTTCTACGAGCAGTACTTC.

In nucleotides, the CDR3 is TGCGCCAGCAGCTTGTCTGGGGCAGCCGACAATGAGCAGTTCTTC. Protein product: CASSLSGAADNEQFF. The chain combines TRBV5-1 with TRBJ2-1; TRBD1 is a possible D gene (5 bases). V gave up 1 base and J gave up 5 bases, with 13 bases separating them. CDR3 length: 15 amino acids. CDR1 is SGHRS, CDR2 YFSETQ, per germline.

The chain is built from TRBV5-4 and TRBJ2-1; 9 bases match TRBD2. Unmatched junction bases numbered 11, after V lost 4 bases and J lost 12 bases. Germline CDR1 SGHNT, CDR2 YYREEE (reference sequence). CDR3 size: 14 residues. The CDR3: CASSTRGGAFLQFF. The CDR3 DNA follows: TGTGCCAGCAGCACCCGCGGGGGGGCCTTCCTGCAGTTCTTC.

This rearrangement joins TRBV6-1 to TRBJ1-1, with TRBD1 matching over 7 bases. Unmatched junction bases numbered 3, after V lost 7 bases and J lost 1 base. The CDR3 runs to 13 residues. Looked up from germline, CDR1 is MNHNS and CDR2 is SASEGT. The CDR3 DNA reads TGTGCCAGCACTCGGACAGGGAACACTGAAGCTTTCTTT. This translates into CASTRTGNTEAFF.

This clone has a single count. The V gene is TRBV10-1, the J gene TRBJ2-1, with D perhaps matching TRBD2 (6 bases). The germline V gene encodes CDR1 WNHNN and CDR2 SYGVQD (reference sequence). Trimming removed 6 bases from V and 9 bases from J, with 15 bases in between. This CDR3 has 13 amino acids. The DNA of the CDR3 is TGCGCCAGCAGCCGCAGGGAGGTAACTGAGCAGTTCTTC. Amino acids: CASSRREVTEQFF.

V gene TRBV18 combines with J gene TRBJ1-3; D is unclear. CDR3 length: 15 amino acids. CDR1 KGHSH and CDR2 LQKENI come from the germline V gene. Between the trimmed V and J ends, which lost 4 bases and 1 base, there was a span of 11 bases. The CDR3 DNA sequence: TGTGCCAGCTCACTCCTACAGCCTTCTGGAAACACCATATATTTT. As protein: CASSLLQPSGNTIYF.

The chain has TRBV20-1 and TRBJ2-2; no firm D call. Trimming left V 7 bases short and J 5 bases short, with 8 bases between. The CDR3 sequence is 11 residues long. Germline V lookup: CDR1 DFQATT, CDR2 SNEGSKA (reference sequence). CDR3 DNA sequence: TGCAGTGTCCCGAGGACCGGGGAGCTGTTTTTT. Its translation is CSVPRTGELFF.